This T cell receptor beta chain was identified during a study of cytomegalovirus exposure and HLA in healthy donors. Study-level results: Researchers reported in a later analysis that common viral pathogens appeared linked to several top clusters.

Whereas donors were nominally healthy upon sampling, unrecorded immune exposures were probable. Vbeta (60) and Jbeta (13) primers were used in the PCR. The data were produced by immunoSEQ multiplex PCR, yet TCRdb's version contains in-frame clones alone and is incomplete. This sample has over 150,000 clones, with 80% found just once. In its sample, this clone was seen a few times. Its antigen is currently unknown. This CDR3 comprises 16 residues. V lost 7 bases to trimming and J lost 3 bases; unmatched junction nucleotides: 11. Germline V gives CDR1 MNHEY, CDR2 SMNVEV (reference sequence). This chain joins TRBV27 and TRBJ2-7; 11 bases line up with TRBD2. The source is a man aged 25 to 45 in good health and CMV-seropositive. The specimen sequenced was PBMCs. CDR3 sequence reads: CASTPGTSGNSYEQYF. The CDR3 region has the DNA TGTGCCAGCACCCCCGGGACTAGCGGTAATAGCTACGAGCAGTACTTC.